This T cell receptor (beta chain) was found in a study of T-cell memory formation after mild COVID-19. Trimming took 4 bases from V and 7 from J; bases not matched to a gene: 4. Germline CDR1 reads SGHRS; CDR2 reads YFSETQ. This CDR3 contains 13 residues. Amplification by 5'RACE using constant-segment primers produced TCR alpha and TCR beta cDNA libraries that carried sample barcodes and UMIs. TCRdb re-called the 5' RACE reads through MiXCR, storing one row per CDR3 protein. The sample yields 530,000 or so distinct CDR3 sequences, roughly 17% seen once. The table lists this clonotype with many counts.

This sequence originates from an adult woman who had mild COVID-19 (a few samples of this study predate the infection). Cell type and time point are not known. The J gene is TRBJ1-1, the V gene TRBV5-1; TRBD1 aligns across 10 bases. Sample: PBMCs or a T cell subset sorted from them (not recorded which). The DNA of the CDR3 is TGCGCCAGCAGCCCGGGACAGGGGAGTGAAGCTTTCTTT. Translated, it gives CASSPGQGSEAFF. Full variable domain (missing parts from reference TRBV5-1 and TRBJ1-1): KAGVTQTPRYLIKTRGQQVTLSCSPISGHRSVSWYQQTPGQGLQFLFEYFSETQRNKGNFPGRFSGRQFSNSRSEMNVSTLELGDSALYLCASSPGQGSEAFFGQGTRLTVV.